The rows below give T cell receptor beta chains drawn from one sample of a study of T cell responses to AZD1222 COVID-19 vaccine. Data came from immunoSEQ multiplex PCR; TCRdb stores just in-frame clones and leaves some out. The table has roughly 130,000 clones, almost 95% seen once. The sample consisted of peripheral blood, taken on day 0 of AZD1222 vaccination. Every receptor here comes from an adult in good health. Each CDR3 is given with its conserved first and last residue. D genes are given only for firm matches. Some rows have no size entry. The others give once, few or many, or a class for an expanded clone.

CDR3 length: 15
clone size: .
V gene: TRBV10-3
J gene: TRBJ2-2
D gene: .
CDR3 DNA: TGTGCCATCAGGCCAGGGGTTTCGAACACCGGGGAGCTGTTTTTT
CDR3 protein: CAIRPGVSNTGELFF

CDR3 length: 15
clone size: .
V gene: TRBV2
J gene: TRBJ2-1
D gene: .
CDR3 DNA: TGTGCCAGCAGCCAGCTCTCCCCGAGGGACAATGAGCAGTTCTTC
CDR3 protein: CASSQLSPRDNEQFF

CDR3 length: 11
clone size: .
V gene: TRBV12-5
J gene: TRBJ1-1
D gene: .
CDR3 DNA: TGTGCTAGTGGTTTGGTTGATGAAGCTTTCTTT
CDR3 protein: CASGLVDEAFF

CDR3 length: 13
clone size: .
V gene: TRBV30
J gene: TRBJ2-5
D gene: .
CDR3 DNA: TGTGCCTGGAGACGAGGGGACCCGGAGACCCAGTACTTC
CDR3 protein: CAWRRGDPETQYF

CDR3 length: 14
clone size: .
V gene: TRBV9
J gene: TRBJ1-5
D gene: .
CDR3 DNA: TGTGCCAGCAGCGTAGAGGGGGGCTATCAGCCCCAGCATTTT
CDR3 protein: CASSVEGGYQPQHF

CDR3 length: 15
clone size: .
V gene: TRBV27
J gene: TRBJ2-3
D gene: TRBD1
CDR3 DNA: TGTGCCAGCAGTTTGGGGGACAGGAGCACAGATACGCAGTATTTT
CDR3 protein: CASSLGDRSTDTQYF

CDR3 length: 14
clone size: .
V gene: TRBV15
J gene: TRBJ1-6
D gene: .
CDR3 DNA: TGTGCCACCAGCAGACCCGCCGATAATTCACCCCTCCACTTT
CDR3 protein: CATSRPADNSPLHF

CDR3 length: 11
clone size: .
V gene: TRBV18
J gene: TRBJ1-2
D gene: .
CDR3 DNA: TGTGCCAGCTCATCGACCTATGGCTACACCTTC
CDR3 protein: CASSSTYGYTF

CDR3 length: 13
clone size: .
V gene: TRBV12-3/TRBV12-4
J gene: TRBJ2-1
D gene: .
CDR3 DNA: TGTGCCAGCAGTTTAGGGTCTTGGGGCGAGCAGTTCTTC
CDR3 protein: CASSLGSWGEQFF

CDR3 length: 13
clone size: .
V gene: TRBV11-2
J gene: TRBJ1-3
D gene: .
CDR3 DNA: TGTGCCAGCAGCTTCGAGGGGGGGCACACCATATATTTT
CDR3 protein: CASSFEGGHTIYF

CDR3 length: 15
clone size: once
V gene: TRBV27
J gene: TRBJ1-5
D gene: TRBD1
CDR3 DNA: TGTGCCAGCAGTTTGGACCCGACAGGGGGATGGCCCCAGCATTTT
CDR3 protein: CASSLDPTGGWPQHF

CDR3 length: 13
clone size: .
V gene: TRBV19
J gene: TRBJ1-1
D gene: .
CDR3 DNA: TGTGCCAGTAGTGGGGGCTACGGGTCTGAAGCTTTCTTT
CDR3 protein: CASSGGYGSEAFF

CDR3 length: 14
clone size: .
V gene: TRBV11-2
J gene: TRBJ2-5
D gene: TRBD2
CDR3 DNA: TGTGCCAGCTGTCCTAGCGGGAGATATGTGGACCAGTACTTC
CDR3 protein: CASCPSGRYVDQYF

CDR3 length: 12
clone size: .
V gene: TRBV12-3/TRBV12-4
J gene: TRBJ1-1
D gene: .
CDR3 DNA: TGTGCCAGCAAAAGGGGGGACACTGAAGCTTTCTTT
CDR3 protein: CASKRGDTEAFF

CDR3 length: 13
clone size: .
V gene: TRBV29-1
J gene: TRBJ2-2
D gene: .
CDR3 DNA: TGCAGCGTTGAACAGTCTGGGTGGGGGGAGCTGTTTTTT
CDR3 protein: CSVEQSGWGELFF

CDR3 length: 13
clone size: .
V gene: TRBV5-1
J gene: TRBJ2-1
D gene: .
CDR3 DNA: TGCGCCAGCAAGTCCGGCTCCTACAATGAGCAGTTCTTC
CDR3 protein: CASKSGSYNEQFF

CDR3 length: 14
clone size: .
V gene: TRBV7-2
J gene: TRBJ2-2
D gene: .
CDR3 DNA: TGTGCCAGCAGCTTAGGGCTAAACACCGGGGAGCTGTTTTTT
CDR3 protein: CASSLGLNTGELFF